This T cell receptor (beta chain) was observed in a study of OX40 agonist ivuxolimab in advanced cancers. Study context: Partial responses occurred in Three dose-escalation patients, one with hepatocellular carcinoma and two with cutaneous melanoma.

Germline values: CDR1 SGHRS, CDR2 YFSETQ. This CDR3 is 14 amino acids long. V lost 0 bases, J lost 5 bases, and 11 bases lay in between. Study-level findings and limits: The mean number of expanded clones was higher in CD8+ T cells than in CD4+. CD4+ and CD8+ T cells in blood underwent clonal expansion by week 6 at 0.1 to 3.0 mg/kg.

Comments on this clone: Its antigen is not identified.

Generated by immunoSEQ multiplex PCR, the TCRdb table keeps only in-frame clones and is missing some. The sample lists 65,000 to 90,000 clones, 85% to 90% seen once, with 0.4% to 0.55% in the top ten. The V call is TRBV5-1, the J call TRBJ1-1; no clear D. This material consisted of CD4+ or CD8+ T cells sorted from blood, taken in a trial of the OX40 agonist ivuxolimab. The receptor comes from an adult with an advanced solid tumor such as melanoma, head and neck, liver or kidney cancer. CDR3 sequence reads: CASSLAAMRTEAFF. The CDR3 region has the DNA TGCGCCAGCAGCTTGGCCGCCATGCGGACTGAAGCTTTCTTT.